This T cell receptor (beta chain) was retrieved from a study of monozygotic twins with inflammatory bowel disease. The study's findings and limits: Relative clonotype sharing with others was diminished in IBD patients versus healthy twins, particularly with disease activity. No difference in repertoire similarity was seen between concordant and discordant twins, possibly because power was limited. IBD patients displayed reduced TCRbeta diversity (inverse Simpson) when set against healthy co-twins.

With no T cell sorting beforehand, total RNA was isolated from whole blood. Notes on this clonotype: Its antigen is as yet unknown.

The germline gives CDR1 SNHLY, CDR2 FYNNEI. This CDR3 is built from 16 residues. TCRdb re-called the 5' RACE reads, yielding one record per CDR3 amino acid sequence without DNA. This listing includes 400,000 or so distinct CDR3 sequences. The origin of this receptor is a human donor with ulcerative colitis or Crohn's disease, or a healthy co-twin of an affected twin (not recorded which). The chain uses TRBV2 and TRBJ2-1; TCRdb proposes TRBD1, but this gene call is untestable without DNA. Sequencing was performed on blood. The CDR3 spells CASTTGGGTLYNEQFF.